The sequence of this T cell receptor (beta chain) was determined in a study of resident and recirculating memory T cells in vitiligo. The wider study: No cells were sorted; samples were homogenized just before genomic DNA extraction. Study results and limitations: Clonality differed among vitiligo lesions, with no unique dominant clone.

Profiling relied on immunoSEQ multiplex PCR, and the TCRdb table lists in-frame clones only, not all of them. The table lists tens of thousands of clones, about 91% of them singletons, with around 5.1% in the top ten. In germline, CDR1 is MNHNY, CDR2 SVGAGI (reference sequence). The CDR3 loop spans 13 amino acids. Trimming pared 5 bases from V and 4 bases from J, leaving 11 bases between. In this sample, this clone turned up a few times. The antigen remains undetermined. Stability required unchanged lesions during the previous 6 months. No vitiligo treatment was given during the prior three months. V is TRBV6-6 and J is TRBJ1-1; tentatively, D is TRBD1 (6 bases). The TCR comes from a male donor with vitiligo. Material for sequencing was blood. CDR3 sequence reads: CASSTKQGTEAFF. The CDR3 coding sequence is TGTGCCAGCAGTACCAAACAGGGCACTGAAGCTTTCTTT.